These 19 T cell receptor beta chains originate from one sample sequenced in a study of T-cell memory formation after mild COVID-19. TCRdb reprocessed the 5' RACE reads via MiXCR and lists one record per CDR3 protein. The sample carries approximately 490,000 distinct CDR3 sequences, about a fifth recorded once. Sequenced input: PBMCs or a T cell subset sorted from them (not recorded which). These receptors were obtained from an adult woman who had mild COVID-19 (a few samples of this study predate the infection). Cell type and time point are not known.

The chain combines TRBV14 with TRBJ2-1; 12 bases map to TRBD2. The CDR3 runs to 15 residues. CDR1 SGHDN and CDR2 FVKESK come from the germline V gene. Trimming took 1 base from V and 7 from J; bases not matched to a gene: 2. The CDR3 here is CASSQGTSGTNEQFF. In DNA form, the CDR3 reads TGTGCCAGCAGCCAAGGGACTAGCGGGACTAATGAGCAGTTCTTC.

The chain has TRBV29-1 and TRBJ1-2, with 8 bases matching TRBD1. CDR3 length equals 12 residues. Looked up from germline, CDR1 is SQVTM and CDR2 is ANQGSEA. V shed 7 bases, J shed 8 bases, and the junction held 9 bases outside the gene matches. The CDR3 is CSGLQDREGYTF. The CDR3 DNA follows: TGCAGCGGACTGCAGGACAGGGAAGGCTACACCTTC.

The chain is built from TRBV7-3 and TRBJ2-6; D call uncertain. V was clipped by 5 bases and J by 0 bases, with 14 bases between them. The CDR3 spans 17 residues. Germline V CDR1 and CDR2: SGHTA, FQGTGA. The CDR3 spells CASSPNPTSSGANVLTF. Written as DNA, the CDR3 is TGTGCCAGCAGCCCCAACCCTACAAGCTCTGGGGCCAACGTCCTGACTTTC.

This clonotype has more than one count but fewer than ten. The chain links TRBV20-1 to TRBJ1-1; D may be TRBD1 (5 bases). Trimming pared 5 bases from V and 1 base from J, leaving 14 bases between. There are 14 residues in the CDR3. CDR1 DFQATT and CDR2 SNEGSKA come from the germline V gene (reference sequence). In nucleotides, the CDR3 is TGCAGTGCTGCCCCTGGGGGTGGGAACACTGAAGCTTTCTTT. Its protein is CSAAPGGGNTEAFF.

The genes are TRBV19 and TRBJ2-7; TRBD1 might be the D (7 bases). The germline V and J ends were trimmed by 9 bases and 1 base, with 16 bases remaining between them. From germline, CDR1 is LNHDA and CDR2 SQIVND (reference sequence). This CDR3 is built from 14 residues. CDR3 protein: CARAGGSTSYEQYF. The DNA for the CDR3 is TGTGCCAGAGCAGGGGGGTCGACGTCCTACGAGCAGTACTTC.

This clonotype occurred a few times. The chain carries TRBV12-3 or TRBV12-4 and TRBJ2-1; TRBD2 matches 7 bases. Unmatched junction bases numbered 3, after V lost 7 bases and J lost 0 bases. This CDR3 has 14 residues. The CDR3 protein is CASNGGSSYNEQFF. The CDR3 coding sequence is TGTGCCAGCAACGGCGGGAGCTCCTACAATGAGCAGTTCTTC.

This clonotype was seen a few times. The chain employs TRBV7-6 and TRBJ2-1; 11 nucleotides match TRBD2. V shed 2 bases and J 6 bases; nucleotides not matched to a gene: 6. The germline CDR1 and CDR2 sequences are SGHVS and FNYEAQ. The CDR3 extends over 16 amino acids. CDR3 loop: CASSLPTSGSSNEQFF. The CDR3 DNA is TGTGCCAGCAGCTTACCTACTAGCGGGAGTAGCAATGAGCAGTTCTTC.

This chain uses TRBV28 with TRBJ2-5; TRBD2 agrees at 13 bases. The germline V gene encodes CDR1 MDHEN and CDR2 SYDVKM. The CDR3 runs to 16 residues. After removal of 5 bases from V and 5 bases from J, the junction contained 8 bases not matched to a gene. CDR3 DNA sequence: TGTGCCAGCAGTCACGGACTAGCGGGAGTTGGGGAGACCCAGTACTTC. It translates to CASSHGLAGVGETQYF.

This clonotype showed up just a few times. The chain couples TRBV7-6 to TRBJ1-3, with 11 bases identical to TRBD1. J gave up 1 base and V 5 bases, and 7 bases lay outside the gene matches. The CDR3 consists of 17 residues. Germline loops: CDR1 SGHVS, CDR2 FNYEAQ. In DNA form, the CDR3 reads TGTGCCAGCAGCCCAAGGGGGACAGGGGGGTCTGGAAACACCATATATTTT. Translating it yields CASSPRGTGGSGNTIYF.

The rearrangement joins TRBV2 to TRBJ2-1; D remains unclear. V was shortened by 1 base and J by 7 bases, with 5 bases between the two germline ends. This CDR3 spans 12 amino acids. Germline loops: CDR1 SNHLY, CDR2 FYNNEI. In DNA, the CDR3 is TGTGCCAGCAGTGAAGTTGTAAATGAGCAGTTCTTC. Translating gives CASSEVVNEQFF. Variable domain in full (rest from reference TRBV2 and TRBJ2-1): EPEVTQTPSHQVTQMGQEVILRCVPISNHLYFYWYRQILGQKVEFLVSFYNNEISEKSEIFDDQFSVERPDGSNFTLKIRSTKLEDSAMYFCASSEVVNEQFFGPGTRLTVL.

This clonotype was observed a handful of times. The CDR3 DNA is TGTGCCAGCAGCCCTCAATACGAGGACAGGGGCACCGGGGAGCTGTTTTTT. This translates into CASSPQYEDRGTGELFF. The V and J genes are TRBV14 and TRBJ2-2; 9 nucleotides align to TRBD1. The germline V gene has CDR1 SGHDN and CDR2 FVKESK. V gave up 4 bases and J gave up 4 bases; unmatched junction bases: 10. The CDR3 runs to 17 residues.

This clonotype has just a few counts. The chain employs TRBV24-1 and TRBJ2-1, with 10 nucleotides matching TRBD2. CDR1 KGHDR and CDR2 SFDVKD come from the germline V gene. V dropped 5 bases and J dropped 0; count of bases not matched to a gene: 12. The CDR3 sequence is 19 residues long. CDR3: CATSGGTSALLSSYNEQFF. The CDR3 DNA reads TGTGCCACCAGTGGAGGGACTAGCGCGCTCTTGAGCTCCTACAATGAGCAGTTCTTC.

The chain uses TRBV4-1 and TRBJ2-2; D unclear. Germline-derived CDR1 and CDR2 are MGHRA and YSYEKL. V gave up 3 bases and J gave up 0 bases, with 8 bases separating them. This CDR3 contains 15 residues. The CDR3 region has the DNA TGCGCCAGCAGCCACTACGGGTCGAACACCGGGGAGCTGTTTTTT. Translation gives CASSHYGSNTGELFF.

This chain connects TRBV6-5 to TRBJ2-6, with a weak D call TRBD2 (5 bases). Deletions cut 2 bases from V and 3 bases from J, with 8 bases between. CDR1 and CDR2 from the germline V gene are MNHEY and SVGAGI. The CDR3 totals 15 residues. CDR3 bases: TGTGCCAGCAGTTACCTCAGCGGTGGGGCCAACGTCCTGACTTTC. Translating it yields CASSYLSGGANVLTF.

The rearrangement links TRBV20-1 to TRBJ2-1; 14 nucleotides line up with TRBD2. CDR1 is DFQATT and CDR2 is SNEGSKA in the germline V gene (reference sequence). The J segment lost 7 bases and the V segment lost 6 bases, leaving 20 bases of the junction unmatched. This CDR3 contains 19 residues. The CDR3 is CSASSLGLAGASASNEQFF. CDR3 in DNA: TGCAGTGCCTCTTCTTTGGGACTAGCGGGGGCATCCGCTTCAAATGAGCAGTTCTTC.

The chain links TRBV7-9 to TRBJ2-7, with D tentatively TRBD1 or TRBD2 (5 bases each). The CDR3 is 16 residues long. CDR1 SEHNR and CDR2 FQNEAQ come from the germline V gene (reference sequence). V was shortened by 1 base and J by 7 bases, with 20 bases between the two germline ends. The chain's CDR3 is CASSLDLGPALGEQYF. For the CDR3, the DNA is TGTGCCAGCAGCTTAGACCTGGGACCAGCCTTGGGGGAGCAGTACTTC.

The J gene is TRBJ1-5, the V gene TRBV7-2; D ambiguous. The V gene's germline CDR1 is SGHTA and CDR2 FQGNSA. The CDR3 contains 14 residues. V was trimmed by 5 bases and J by 7 bases, leaving 15 bases between them. The CDR3 bases are TGTGCCAGCAGCCCCGGAATGTCGGGACAGCCCCAGCATTTT. Encoded protein: CASSPGMSGQPQHF. The whole variable domain, remainder taken from reference TRBV7-2 and TRBJ1-5, is GAGVSQSPSNKVTEKGKDVELRCDPISGHTALYWYRQSLGQGLEFLIYFQGNSAPDKSGLPSDRFSAERTGGSVSTLTIQRTQQEDSAVYLCASSPGMSGQPQHFGDGTRLSIL.

In this sample, this clonotype turned up a few times. This chain uses TRBV9 with TRBJ2-1, with a tentative D call TRBD2 (6 bases). The CDR3 extends over 15 amino acids. V was pared by 2 bases and J by 6 bases, with 15 bases between. Germline assignment: CDR1 SGDLS and CDR2 YYNGEE. The CDR3: CASSVTTGVGNEQFF. The CDR3 nucleotides read TGTGCCAGCAGCGTTACAACGGGGGTGGGCAATGAGCAGTTCTTC.

This rearrangement joins TRBV14 to TRBJ1-1, with D possibly matching TRBD1 (6 bases). Trimming pared 2 bases from V and 5 bases from J, leaving 12 bases between. Germline V gene sequence: CDR1 SGHDN, CDR2 FVKESK. The CDR3 sequence is 14 residues long. The CDR3 loop is CASSQQSGQTEAFF. The CDR3 region has the DNA TGTGCCAGCAGCCAACAATCGGGACAAACTGAAGCTTTCTTT.